The 16 T cell receptor beta chains listed next were all sequenced from one sample in a study of T cells after yellow fever vaccination. TCRdb redid the calling of the 5' RACE reads with MiXCR, one entry per CDR3 protein. The sample shows more than 300,000 distinct CDR3 sequences, roughly 10% of them seen only once. This specimen consisted of CD4+ T cells sorted from PBMCs, obtained 45 days after the yellow fever booster vaccination. Every receptor here comes from a man aged 18 to 35 who received the YFV17D yellow fever vaccine.

This clonotype was found a few times. This chain links TRBV4-1 with TRBJ2-2; D remains ambiguous. Germline CDR1 reads MGHRA; CDR2 reads YSYEKL. V shed 5 bases and J shed 7 bases, with 11 bases lying between them. This CDR3 comprises 13 residues. CDR3 coding DNA: TGCGCCAGCAGCTCCCGGACGATCGGGGAGCTGTTTTTT. This encodes CASSSRTIGELFF.

This clonotype has a handful of counts. V gene TRBV5-1 combines with J gene TRBJ1-1; D gene ambiguous. Trimming removed 0 bases from V and 5 bases from J, with 8 bases in between. The CDR3 consists of 13 residues. Germline values: CDR1 SGHRS, CDR2 YFSETQ. CDR3 region: CASSLGGATEAFF. The CDR3 DNA sequence: TGCGCCAGCAGCTTGGGGGGAGCTACTGAAGCTTTCTTT.

This chain connects TRBV6-5 to TRBJ2-7, with D perhaps assigned TRBD1 or TRBD2 (5 bases each). V was clipped by 6 bases and J by 6 bases, with 21 bases between them. The CDR3 has 15 amino acids. CDR1 and CDR2 (germline): MNHEY, SVGAGI. The CDR3 spells CASSKGAGDQSEQYV. CDR3 nucleotides: TGTGCCAGCAGCAAAGGGGCCGGGGACCAGTCCGAGCAGTACGTC.

This clonotype appeared many times. The rearrangement joins TRBV20-1 to TRBJ2-2, with 7 bases lining up with TRBD1. Germline CDR1 and CDR2: DFQATT and SNEGSKA (reference sequence). J gave up 7 bases and V 6 bases, and 14 bases lay outside the gene matches. The CDR3 loop spans 15 amino acids. This CDR3 is CSAKGTARGSGELFF. The CDR3 coding sequence is TGCAGTGCCAAAGGGACAGCCCGAGGGAGCGGGGAGCTGTTTTTT.

This clonotype was recorded a few times. An end of the junction differs from the germline gene, which may be a read error. The chain uses TRBV4-2 and TRBJ2-5, with no clear D. This CDR3 has 14 amino acids. From germline, CDR1 is LGHNA and CDR2 YNFKEQ. The CDR3 DNA follows: TGTGCCAGCAGCCAAGATCACGGCCAAGCGACCCAGTACTTC. Protein product: CASSQDHGQATQYF.

There are a few counts of this clonotype. The gene calls are TRBV5-6 and TRBJ1-2, with TRBD1 matching 8 bases. The V and J ends lost 4 bases and 1 base, in that order; junction bases with no gene match: 9. CDR3 length: 16 residues. CDR1 SGHDT and CDR2 YYEEEE come from the germline V gene. The CDR3 nucleotides are TGTGCCAGCAGCGCCCCGGGACAGGCGATTAACTATGGCTACACCTTC. Translation gives CASSAPGQAINYGYTF.

The chain has TRBV20-1 and TRBJ1-5; D possibly corresponds to TRBD1 (6 bases). There are 15 residues in the CDR3. The ends were cut back, 5 bases at V and 0 bases at J, with 14 bases in the middle. Germline V gene data show CDR1 as DFQATT and CDR2 as SNEGSKA (reference sequence). The CDR3 here is CSAGGQSNSNQPQHF. For the CDR3, the DNA is TGCAGTGCTGGGGGGCAGAGTAATAGCAATCAGCCCCAGCATTTT.

This clonotype was seen a handful of times. The rearrangement joins TRBV10-2 to TRBJ2-7; 7 bases align to TRBD1. Trimming took 3 bases from V and 5 from J; bases not matched to a gene: 4. Germline V gene sequence: CDR1 WSHSY, CDR2 SAAADI. This CDR3 region has 13 residues. Here the CDR3 reads CASSEQGLNEQYF. In DNA, the CDR3 is TGCGCCAGCAGTGAACAGGGGCTCAACGAGCAGTACTTC.

This clonotype has only a few counts. V usage is TRBV2 and J usage is TRBJ1-6, with a weak D call TRBD1 (5 bases). The CDR3 has 14 residues. The ends were cut back, 4 bases at V and 10 bases at J, with 14 bases in the middle. Per the germline V gene, CDR1 is SNHLY and CDR2 is FYNNEI. The CDR3 protein is CASSGEGRGSPLHF. The DNA of the CDR3 is TGTGCCAGCAGTGGTGAGGGGAGAGGGTCACCCCTCCACTTT.

The V gene is TRBV20-1, the J gene TRBJ1-6, with D hard to call. Germline V gives CDR1 DFQATT, CDR2 SNEGSKA (reference sequence). The CDR3 extends over 15 amino acids. The ends were cut back, 6 bases at V and 6 bases at J, with 18 bases in the middle. The CDR3 DNA follows: TGCAGTGCCCTCCTCCCGCCCGCGGGTAATTCACCCCTCCACTTT. It codes for CSALLPPAGNSPLHF.

The rearrangement links TRBV15 to TRBJ2-7; tentatively, D is TRBD2 (6 bases). The germline V gene encodes CDR1 LNHNV and CDR2 YYDKDF (reference sequence). The CDR3 sequence is 16 residues long. The ends were cut back, 1 base at V and 0 bases at J, with 13 bases in the middle. DNA for the CDR3: TGTGCCACCAGCAGAGCAACCGGGACTGACTCCTACGAGCAGTACTTC. Translation: CATSRATGTDSYEQYF.

The CDR3 loop reads CSARERSSGANVLTF. CDR3 sequence (DNA): TGCAGTGCTAGAGAACGGAGCTCTGGGGCCAACGTCCTGACTTTC. V usage is TRBV20-1 and J usage is TRBJ2-6; D not resolved. V was pared by 0 bases and J by 0 bases, with 6 bases between. The germline V gene has CDR1 DFQATT and CDR2 SNEGSKA (reference sequence). This CDR3 region has 15 residues.

Only a few counts were recorded for this clonotype. J is TRBJ2-5 and V is TRBV11-2; weak D call: TRBD2 (6 bases). CDR3 size: 14 residues. Trimming stripped 0 bases from V and 6 bases from J, with 11 bases between. Germline V CDR1 and CDR2: SGHAT, FQNNGV. CDR3 DNA sequence: TGTGCCAGCAGCTTAGAAGGACTAAGGCAGACCCAGTACTTC. This sequence encodes CASSLEGLRQTQYF.

This clonotype was seen more than once but under ten times. This rearrangement joins TRBV30 to TRBJ2-3; TRBD1 or TRBD2 may be the D gene (6 bases each). This CDR3 has 12 residues. The ends were cut back, 0 bases at V and 6 bases at J, with 7 bases in the middle. Germline CDR1 and CDR2: GTSNPN and SVGIG (reference sequence). The CDR3 DNA is TGTGCCTGGAGTGTAGGGGGGGATACGCAGTATTTT. It translates to CAWSVGGDTQYF.

This clonotype has only a few counts. The chain has TRBV10-3 and TRBJ1-1, with TRBD1 as a possible D gene (5 bases). With 6 bases removed from V and 0 bases from J, the gap between germline ends came to 11 bases. The CDR3 consists of 14 residues. CDR1 is ENHRY, CDR2 SYGVKD, per germline. CDR3: CAIRRQSMNTEAFF. The CDR3 nucleotides read TGTGCCATCAGAAGACAGAGCATGAACACTGAAGCTTTCTTT.

V and J are TRBV12-3 or TRBV12-4 and TRBJ1-3; 7 nucleotides agree with TRBD1. The CDR3 is made up of 16 amino acids. Losses at the gene ends were 3 bases for V and 1 base for J; bases not matched to a gene: 6. For the CDR3, the DNA is TGTGCCAGCAGTTTCGTGACAGGGCTTTCTGGAAACACCATATATTTT. Protein: CASSFVTGLSGNTIYF.